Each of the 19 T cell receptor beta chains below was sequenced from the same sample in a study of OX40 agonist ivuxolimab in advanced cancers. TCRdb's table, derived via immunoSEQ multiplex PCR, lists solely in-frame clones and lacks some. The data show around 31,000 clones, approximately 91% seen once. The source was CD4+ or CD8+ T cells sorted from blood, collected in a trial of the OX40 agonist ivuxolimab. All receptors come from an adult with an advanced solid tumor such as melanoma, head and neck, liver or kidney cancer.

The CDR3 protein is CASSSQDSTKRNEQYF. CDR3 sequence (DNA): TGTGCCAGCAGTTCCCAAGACAGTACCAAGCGGAACGAGCAGTACTTC. V usage is TRBV28 and J usage is TRBJ2-7; D could derive from TRBD1 or TRBD2 (5 bases each). Looked up from germline, CDR1 is MDHEN and CDR2 is SYDVKM. CDR3 length equals 16 residues. V was pared by 4 bases and J by 5 bases, with 21 bases between. Based on the CDR3 plus reference TRBV28 and TRBJ2-7, the full variable domain is DVKVTQSSRYLVKRTGEKVFLECVQDMDHENMFWYRQDPGLGLRLIYFSYDVKMKEKGDIPEGYSVSREKKERFSLILESASTNQTSMYLCASSSQDSTKRNEQYFGPGTRLTVT.

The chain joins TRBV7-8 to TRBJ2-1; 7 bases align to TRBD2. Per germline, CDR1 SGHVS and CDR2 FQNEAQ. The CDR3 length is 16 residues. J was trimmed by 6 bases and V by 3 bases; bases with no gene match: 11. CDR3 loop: CASSFRGRVPLNEQFF. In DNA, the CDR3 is TGTGCCAGCAGCTTTCGGGGGAGGGTTCCTCTCAATGAGCAGTTCTTC.

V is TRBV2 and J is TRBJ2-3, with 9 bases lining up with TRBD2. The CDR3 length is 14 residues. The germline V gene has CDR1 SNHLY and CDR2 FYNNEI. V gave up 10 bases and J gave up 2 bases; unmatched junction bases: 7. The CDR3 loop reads CAIQSGGPTDTQYF. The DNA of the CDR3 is TGTGCCATCCAAAGCGGGGGGCCCACAGATACGCAGTATTTT.

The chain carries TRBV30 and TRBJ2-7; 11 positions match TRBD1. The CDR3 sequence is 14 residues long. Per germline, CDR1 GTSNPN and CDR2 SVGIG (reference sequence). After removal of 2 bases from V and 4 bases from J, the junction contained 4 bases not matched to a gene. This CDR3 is CAWSLGQGAYEQYF. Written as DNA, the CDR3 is TGTGCCTGGAGTTTAGGACAGGGGGCATACGAGCAGTACTTC.

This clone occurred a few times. The CDR3 sequence: CSVETGMGQETQYF. For the CDR3, the DNA is TGCAGCGTTGAAACTGGTATGGGCCAAGAGACCCAGTACTTC. The genes are TRBV29-1 and TRBJ2-5; no definite D call. This CDR3 is built from 14 residues. Trimming took off 2 bases at V and 1 base at J, with 11 bases between the two ends. Germline values: CDR1 SQVTM, CDR2 ANQGSEA.

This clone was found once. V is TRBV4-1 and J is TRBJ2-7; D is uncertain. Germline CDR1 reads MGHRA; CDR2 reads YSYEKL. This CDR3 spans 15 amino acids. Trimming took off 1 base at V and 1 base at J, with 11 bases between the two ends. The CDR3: CASSQVPDGSYEQYF. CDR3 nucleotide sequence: TGCGCCAGCAGCCAAGTTCCGGACGGATCCTACGAGCAGTACTTC.

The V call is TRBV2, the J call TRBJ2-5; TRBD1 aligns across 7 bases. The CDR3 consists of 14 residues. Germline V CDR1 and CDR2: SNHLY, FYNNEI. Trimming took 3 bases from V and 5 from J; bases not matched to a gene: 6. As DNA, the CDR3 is TGTGCCAGCAGTGATGAAGGACAGGAGGAGACCCAGTACTTC. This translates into CASSDEGQEETQYF.

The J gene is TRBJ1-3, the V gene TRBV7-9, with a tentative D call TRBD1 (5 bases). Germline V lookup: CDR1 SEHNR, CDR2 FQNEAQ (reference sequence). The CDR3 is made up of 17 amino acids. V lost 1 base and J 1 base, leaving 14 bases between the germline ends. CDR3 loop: CASSLVGVATSGNTIYF. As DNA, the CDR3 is TGTGCCAGCAGCTTAGTGGGGGTCGCGACTTCTGGAAACACCATATATTTT.

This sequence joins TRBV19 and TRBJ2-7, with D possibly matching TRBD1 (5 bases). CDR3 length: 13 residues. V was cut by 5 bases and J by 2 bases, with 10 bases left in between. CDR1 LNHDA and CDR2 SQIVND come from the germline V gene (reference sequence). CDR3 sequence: CASSPPTAYEQYF. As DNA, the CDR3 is TGTGCCAGTAGTCCGCCGACAGCCTACGAGCAGTACTTC.

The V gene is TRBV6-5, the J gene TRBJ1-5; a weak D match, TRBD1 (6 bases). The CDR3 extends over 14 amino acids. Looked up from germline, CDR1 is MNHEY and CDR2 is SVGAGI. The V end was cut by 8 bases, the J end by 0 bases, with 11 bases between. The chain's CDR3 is CASRPTGSNQPQHF. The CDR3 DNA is TGTGCCAGCCGACCGACAGGTAGCAATCAGCCCCAGCATTTT.

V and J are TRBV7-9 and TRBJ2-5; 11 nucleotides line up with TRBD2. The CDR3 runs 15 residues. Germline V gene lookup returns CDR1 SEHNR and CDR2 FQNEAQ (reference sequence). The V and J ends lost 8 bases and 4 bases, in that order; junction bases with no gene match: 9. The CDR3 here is CASSLSGGALETQYF. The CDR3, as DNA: TGTGCCAGCTCTCTTAGCGGGGGGGCTTTAGAGACCCAGTACTTC.

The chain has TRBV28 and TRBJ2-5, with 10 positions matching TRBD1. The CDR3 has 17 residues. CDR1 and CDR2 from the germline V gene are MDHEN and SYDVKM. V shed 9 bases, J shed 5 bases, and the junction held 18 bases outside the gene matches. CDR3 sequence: CASRDRGVDPKWETQYF. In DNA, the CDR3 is TGTGCCAGTCGGGACAGGGGTGTTGATCCTAAATGGGAGACCCAGTACTTC.

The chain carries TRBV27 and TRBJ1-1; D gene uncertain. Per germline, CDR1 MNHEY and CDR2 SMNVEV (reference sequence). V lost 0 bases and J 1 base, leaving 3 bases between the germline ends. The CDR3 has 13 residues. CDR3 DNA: TGTGCCAGCAGTTTATCAAGGAACACTGAAGCTTTCTTT. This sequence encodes CASSLSRNTEAFF.

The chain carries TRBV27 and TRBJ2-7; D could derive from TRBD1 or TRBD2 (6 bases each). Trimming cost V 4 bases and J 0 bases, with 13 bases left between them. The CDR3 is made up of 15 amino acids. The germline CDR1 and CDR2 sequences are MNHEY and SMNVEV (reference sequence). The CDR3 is CASSSKGGSSYEQYF. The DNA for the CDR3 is TGTGCCAGCAGTTCGAAGGGGGGAAGCTCCTACGAGCAGTACTTC.

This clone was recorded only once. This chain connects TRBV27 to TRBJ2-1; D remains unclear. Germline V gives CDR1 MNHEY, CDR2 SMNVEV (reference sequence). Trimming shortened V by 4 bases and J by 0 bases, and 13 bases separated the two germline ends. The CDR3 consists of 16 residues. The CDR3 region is CASSSLWDFSYNEQFF. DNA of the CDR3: TGTGCCAGCAGTTCCCTATGGGATTTCTCCTACAATGAGCAGTTCTTC.

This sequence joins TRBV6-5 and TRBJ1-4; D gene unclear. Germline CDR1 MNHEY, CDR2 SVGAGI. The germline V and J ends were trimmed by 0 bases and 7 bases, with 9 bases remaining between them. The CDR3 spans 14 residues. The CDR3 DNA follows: TGTGCCAGCAGTTACTCGGGAGTGAGTGAAAAACTGTTTTTT. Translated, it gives CASSYSGVSEKLFF.

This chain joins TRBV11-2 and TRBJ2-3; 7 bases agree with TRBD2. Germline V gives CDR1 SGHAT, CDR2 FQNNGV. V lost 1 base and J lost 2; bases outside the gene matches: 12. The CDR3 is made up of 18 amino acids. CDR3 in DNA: TGTGCCAGCAGCTTAGGATTCGGCCGGGGGGTTAACACAGATACGCAGTATTTT. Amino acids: CASSLGFGRGVNTDTQYF.

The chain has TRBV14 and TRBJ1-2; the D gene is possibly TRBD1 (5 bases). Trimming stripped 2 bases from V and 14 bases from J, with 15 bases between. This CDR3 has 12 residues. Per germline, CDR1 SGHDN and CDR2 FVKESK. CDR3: CASSQQGVGRTF. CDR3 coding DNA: TGTGCCAGCAGCCAACAGGGCGTGGGGAGAACCTTC.

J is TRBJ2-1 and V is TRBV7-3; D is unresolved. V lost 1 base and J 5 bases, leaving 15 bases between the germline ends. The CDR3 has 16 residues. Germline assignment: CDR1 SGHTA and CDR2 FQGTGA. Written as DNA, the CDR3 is TGTGCCAGCAGCTTAAGGTCCGGAGAGCTACACAATGAGCAGTTCTTC. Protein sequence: CASSLRSGELHNEQFF.